This TCR beta chain originates from a study of blood T cell repertoires in COVID-19 (TCRdb year 2020). Broadly, across the study: Collaborator samples came from the United States, Italy and Spain and covered acute and convalescent phases of COVID-19. The prospective study material was composed of cDNA or gDNA derived from T cells, B-cell-depleted T cells, or PBMCs. Subjects who had been exposed to COVID-19, were actively infected with it, or had recovered from it provided the deeply sampled blood TCRbeta repertoires that made up the dataset. The repertoires were released in a freely available public database meant as a resource for research on the immune response to SARS-CoV-2. The samples were drawn from the first 160 participants of the ongoing ImmuneRACE study and from 1,254 subjects provided by 6 global collaborators. Nearly every sample came with metadata listing a de-identified subject ID, COVID-19 status, age in years and sex. Where HLA class I and class II types were available, the types were taken from metadata supplied by the sample provider, not from assay-based typing. On the study overall, not on this receptor specifically: The quantity of clinical and demographic metadata differed by source and by participant and was supplied without curation.

The immunoSEQ Assay, a bias-controlled multiplex PCR, was used to amplify TCRbeta CDR3 regions from genomic DNA. The study's own analysis went as follows. The number of nucleated cells in each sample was estimated from the amplification of reference gene primers within the assay. Sequence reads were collapsed and filtered to measure the absolute abundance of every unique TCRbeta CDR3 rearrangement. For each sample, productive Simpson clonality was calculated by taking the square root of Simpson's diversity index across productive rearrangements. Drawn from immuneACCESS, this table holds only the in-frame rearrangements with V and J called that TCRdb kept. Clones are partly lost; checked studies trace under half to an unresolved V gene and leave the rest unexplained. That table gives V, J and clone size, and the DNA gave D and trimming. In all, the sample holds about 83,000 clones, and 88% of those were seen once. 40% to 55% of the sample is in the top ten clones.

Whole blood was collected in K2EDTA tubes by collaborating institutions according to the institutions' own protocols. For TCRbeta analysis, collaborator samples were shipped as frozen whole blood, as isolated PBMCs, or as DNA extracted from either sample type. Of note for this clone: Its binding antigen is unknown. Base-call qualities are not available, and no considerably larger clone is one nucleotide away.

Trimming at the junction amounts to 0 bases on V and 9 bases on J, and the germline ends lie 16 bases apart. There are 14 amino acids in the CDR3, from cysteine to phenylalanine inclusive. The kept DNA is CDR3 alone, 42 bases in frame from the first base. CDR1 and CDR2 were assigned from the germline V gene as SGHTS and YDEGEE. The rearrangement joined TRBV5-8 to TRBJ2-7; 7 matching bases give a weak D call of TRBD2. The sample was peripheral blood. The clonotype was recovered from a human donor in a cohort sampled during active COVID-19. The DNA is TGTGCCAGCAGCTTGGTCACCGGGGGGCTCGGGCAGTACTTC. The translation is CASSLVTGGLGQYF. When the CDR3 is completed using the reference TRBV5-8 and TRBJ2-7 genes on either side, the full variable domain is EAGVTQSPTHLIKTRGQQATLRCSPISGHTSVYWYQQALGLGLQFLLWYDEGEERNRGNFPPRFSGRQFPNYSSELNVNALELEDSALYLCASSLVTGGLGQYFGPGTRLTVT.